Described below is a single T cell receptor beta chain sequence and its context. These data come from a study of blood T cell repertoires in COVID-19. At the level of the study: T cells, B-cell-depleted T cells, or PBMCs supplied cDNA or gDNA.

CDR3 length equals 16 residues. CDR1 MGHRA and CDR2 YSYEKL come from the germline V gene. The junction had 8 bases not matched to a gene; V was cut back by 2 bases and J by 4 bases. Only in-frame clones appear in the TCRdb table, and some are missing; sequencing was by immunoSEQ multiplex PCR. The table includes some 130,000 clones, more than 75% detected once. The rearrangement links TRBV4-1 to TRBJ2-3; 8 bases are shared with TRBD1. The TCR comes from a man in his fifties or sixties with active COVID-19. The sequenced sample was peripheral blood. The CDR3 reads CASSQRQGQGADTQYF. The CDR3 nucleotides are TGCGCCAGCAGCCAACGACAGGGGCAGGGCGCAGATACGCAGTATTTT.